This note documents a single T cell receptor (beta chain) sequence. Its specificity is not known. From the reads, TCRdb called clonotypes with MiXCR, one entry per CDR3 protein. The data contain a few hundred thousand distinct CDR3 sequences, roughly 16% of them seen just once; the ten biggest clones take up more than 10%. This sample was taken from a study of T cell repertoires in cytomegalovirus infection. Study-wide context: Public signatures in TCR beta pointed to CMV infection and matching HLA type. Broader study findings: Summed frequency of public TCR beta families distinguished CMV carriers with the relevant HLA. Clonotype analysis showed dominance of the ex vivo response by HLA-C-restricted CMV-specific TCR beta clonotypes.

Sequencing was done on a sample of PBMCs. This receptor was identified in a human donor in good health (CMV status not recorded). Some clones in this sample may be carry-over from other donors' samples.

CDR3 nucleotide sequence: TGTGCCAGCAGTTTATCTAGGGTCGGACTACAGGGATTGGGCGATCAGCCCCAGCATTTT. It is translated as CASSLSRVGLQGLGDQPQHF. The chain carries TRBV28 and TRBJ1-5; the D gene is possibly TRBD1 (6 bases). Trimming removed 1 base from V and 5 bases from J, with 27 bases in between. Looked up from germline, CDR1 is MDHEN and CDR2 is SYDVKM. The CDR3 has 20 amino acids.